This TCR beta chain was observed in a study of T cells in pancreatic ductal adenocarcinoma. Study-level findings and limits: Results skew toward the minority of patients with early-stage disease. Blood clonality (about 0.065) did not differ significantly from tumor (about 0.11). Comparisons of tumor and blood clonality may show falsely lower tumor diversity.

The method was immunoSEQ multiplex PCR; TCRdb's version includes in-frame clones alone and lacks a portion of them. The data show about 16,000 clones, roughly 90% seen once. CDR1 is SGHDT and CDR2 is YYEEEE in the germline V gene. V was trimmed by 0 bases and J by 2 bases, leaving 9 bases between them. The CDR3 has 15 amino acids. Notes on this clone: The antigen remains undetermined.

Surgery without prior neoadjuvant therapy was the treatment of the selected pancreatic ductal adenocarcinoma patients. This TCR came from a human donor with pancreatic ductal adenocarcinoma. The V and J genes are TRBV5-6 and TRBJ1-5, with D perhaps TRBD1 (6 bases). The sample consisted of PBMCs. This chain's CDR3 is CASSLGAGGNQPQHF. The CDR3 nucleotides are TGTGCCAGCAGCTTGGGCGCAGGGGGCAATCAGCCCCAGCATTTT.